Below are 5 T cell receptor beta chains sequenced from a single sample in a study of PD-L1 blockade in urothelial cancer. Noted time point: peripheral blood 6 weeks after treatment start. Assay used: immunoSEQ multiplex PCR; TCRdb lists only in-frame clones, some missing. The data hold about 110,000 clones, with 91% observed a single time. This specimen consisted of PBMCs, obtained around atezolizumab (anti-PD-L1) treatment. These receptors all come from a man aged 60 to 75 with urothelial cancer.

The gene calls are TRBV30 and TRBJ2-3; the D gene is possibly TRBD1 (6 bases). From germline, CDR1 is GTSNPN and CDR2 SVGIG (reference sequence). Trimming removed 4 bases at V and 0 bases at J, with 14 bases between. The CDR3 consists of 15 residues. The DNA for the CDR3 is TGTGCCTGGATGTGGGGGCACACTAGCACAGATACGCAGTATTTT. Translating it yields CAWMWGHTSTDTQYF.

The rearrangement links TRBV7-3 to TRBJ1-1; 10 bases line up with TRBD1. Looked up from germline, CDR1 is SGHTA and CDR2 is FQGTGA. J lost 5 bases, V lost 3 bases, and 6 bases had no gene match. There are 15 residues in the CDR3. In nucleotides, the CDR3 is TGTGCCAGCAGCTTGTACGGACAGGGGGTTACTGAAGCTTTCTTT. It encodes CASSLYGQGVTEAFF.

The chain couples TRBV19 to TRBJ2-2; 9 bases line up with TRBD1. J gave up 7 bases and V 6 bases, and 6 bases lay outside the gene matches. The germline gives CDR1 LNHDA, CDR2 SQIVND (reference sequence). The CDR3 contains 14 residues. CDR3 amino acids: CASRKTGGNGELFF. The CDR3 nucleotides read TGTGCCAGTAGGAAAACAGGGGGCAACGGGGAGCTGTTTTTT.

The rearrangement joins TRBV6-1 to TRBJ1-1; TRBD1 might be the D (6 bases). The ends were cut back, 0 bases at V and 4 bases at J, with 24 bases in the middle. CDR1 MNHNS and CDR2 SASEGT come from the germline V gene. The CDR3 totals 19 residues. The CDR3 sequence: CASSEARSVGGARGTEAFF. DNA for the CDR3: TGTGCCAGCAGTGAAGCGCGTTCGGTCGGGGGGGCGAGGGGCACTGAAGCTTTCTTT.

The DNA for the CDR3 is TGTGCCAGCAGCTTACAGGCAGGCTGGGGCTACACCTTC. This encodes CASSLQAGWGYTF. The rearrangement joins TRBV11-2 to TRBJ1-2; D ambiguous. Germline CDR1 is SGHAT and CDR2 is FQNNGV. The CDR3 loop spans 13 amino acids. V lost 2 bases to trimming and J lost 8 bases, with 12 bases between them.